The sequence of this T cell receptor beta chain was determined in a study of shared clonotypes between healthy human individuals. In the study overall: Used for every donor were three CD4 naive, three CD4 memory, two CD8 naive and one CD8 memory plate.

Study findings and constraints: Rarefaction exposed incomplete sorted-subset sequencing despite large depth. Limited genetic and exposure-history diversity came from having few donors.

As defined, naive CD8 cells were CD45RO-negative and positively selected for CCR7, with terminally differentiated effector memory CD45RA+ cells excluded. In the case of this clone: The antigen is not known. Other DNA sequences within the sample encode an identical CDR3.

The table came from immunoSEQ multiplex PCR; TCRdb's copy has only in-frame clones and leaves some out. The sample shows around 2,000,000 clones, approximately 94% of them seen only once. CDR1 MGHRA and CDR2 YSYEKL come from the germline V gene. The CDR3 length is 15 residues. V was clipped by 0 bases and J by 2 bases; unmatched bases: 2. Sequencing input: naive CD8+ T cells sorted from blood. The TCR was taken from a man younger than 35 in good health. V and J are TRBV4-1 and TRBJ2-7; 9 bases match TRBD1. CDR3 protein: CASSQEGTGPYEQYF. CDR3 DNA: TGCGCCAGCAGCCAAGAGGGGACAGGGCCCTACGAGCAGTACTTC.